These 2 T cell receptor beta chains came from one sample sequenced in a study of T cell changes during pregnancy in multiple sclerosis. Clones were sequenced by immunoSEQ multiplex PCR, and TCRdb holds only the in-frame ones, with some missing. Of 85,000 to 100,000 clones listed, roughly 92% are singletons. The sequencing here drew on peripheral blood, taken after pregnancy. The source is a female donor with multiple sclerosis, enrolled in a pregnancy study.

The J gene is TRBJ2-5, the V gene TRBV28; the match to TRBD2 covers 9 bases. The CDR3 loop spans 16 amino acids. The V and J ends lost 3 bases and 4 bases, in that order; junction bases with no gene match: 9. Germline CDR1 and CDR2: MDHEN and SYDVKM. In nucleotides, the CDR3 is TGTGCCAGCAGTTTGTCTTTAGCGGGAGTTGGAGAGACCCAGTACTTC. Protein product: CASSLSLAGVGETQYF.

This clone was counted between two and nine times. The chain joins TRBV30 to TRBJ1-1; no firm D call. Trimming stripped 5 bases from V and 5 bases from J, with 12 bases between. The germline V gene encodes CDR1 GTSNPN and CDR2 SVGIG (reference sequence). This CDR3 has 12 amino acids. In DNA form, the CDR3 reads TGTGCCTGGGACGAGAGCGGTACTGAAGCTTTCTTT. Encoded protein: CAWDESGTEAFF.